This TCR beta chain was sequenced during a study of CD4 and CD8 cells across lung adenocarcinoma regions. V dropped 6 bases and J dropped 7; count of bases not matched to a gene: 9. Looked up from germline, CDR1 is MNHNS and CDR2 is SASEGT. This CDR3 spans 14 amino acids. TCRdb re-derived calls from the PCR reads in MiXCR, one entry per CDR3 protein. The data show about 6,800 distinct CDR3 sequences, about 54% seen once. Source material: CD8+ T cells from the center of a lung tumor. The chain employs TRBV6-1 and TRBJ2-1; 7 nucleotides align to TRBD2. The receptor comes from a male donor with lung adenocarcinoma. The CD4 and CD8 labels of this study may be unreliable. In nucleotides, the CDR3 is TGTGCCAGCAGGCCCCTGCGGGGGATGAATGAGCAGTTCTTC. It yields the protein CASRPLRGMNEQFF.